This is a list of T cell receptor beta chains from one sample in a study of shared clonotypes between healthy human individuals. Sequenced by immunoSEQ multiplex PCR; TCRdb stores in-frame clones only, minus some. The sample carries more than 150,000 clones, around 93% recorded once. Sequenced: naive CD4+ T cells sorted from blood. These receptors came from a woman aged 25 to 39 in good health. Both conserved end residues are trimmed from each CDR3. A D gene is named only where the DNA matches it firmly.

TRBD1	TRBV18	ASSPPDYRGAEAF
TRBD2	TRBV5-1	ASSRGLAGVAGELF
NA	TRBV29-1	SCQLMNTEAF
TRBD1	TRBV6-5	ASRIYRDRDTEAF
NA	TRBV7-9	ASSIGYGYT
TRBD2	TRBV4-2	ASSQEGSREGLFYEQY
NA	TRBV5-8	ASSYEPGSNYGYT
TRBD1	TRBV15	ATSRTGGSSYEQY
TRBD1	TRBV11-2	ASSEDRGAGELF
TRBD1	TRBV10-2	ASSEGLGTDYNQPQH
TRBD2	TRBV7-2	ASCLRTSGSHRTNEQF
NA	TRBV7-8	ASSLVVTGILNTEAF
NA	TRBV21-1	ASSPGLAGANVLT
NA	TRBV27	ASSPLYSRISEQY
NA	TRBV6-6	ASSRDGTDTQY
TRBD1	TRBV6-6	ASSPGTEPYEQY